Detailed here is one TCR beta chain. Its antigen specificity is not known. No base quality information exists; no much larger clone differs at one position. V is clipped by 3 bases and J by 9 bases, and the sequence between their germline boundaries is 15 bases long. CDR1 is given as LNHDA and CDR2 as SQIVND, both from the germline V gene (reference sequence). Inclusive of the bounding cysteine and phenylalanine, the CDR3 is 15 residues long. The entry retains the CDR3 DNA only, 45 bases that are in frame from base 1. The immunoSEQ Assay, a bias-controlled multiplex PCR, was used to amplify TCRbeta CDR3 regions from genomic DNA. In the paper's pipeline: The number of nucleated cells in each sample was estimated by amplification of reference gene primers within the assay. To quantify the absolute abundance of each unique TCRbeta CDR3 rearrangement, sequence reads were collapsed and filtered. Productive Simpson clonality was computed per sample as the square root of Simpson's diversity index over productive rearrangements. TCRdb mirrors the immuneACCESS table, restricted to in-frame sequences. Some clones are absent from its copies; in checked studies, under half trace to an unresolved V gene, and the reason for the others is unknown. The V and J calls and clone size come from that table; D and trimming were worked out from the DNA. Within this sample are about 44,000 clones, with over 85% of them counted one time only. The biggest ten clones account for about 0.34% of the sample.

The sample originates from a study of blood T cell repertoires in COVID-19 (dated by TCRdb to about 2020). Background for the entire study: Samples covering the acute and convalescent phases of COVID-19 were provided by collaborators in the United States, Italy and Spain. The prospective study material was composed of cDNA or gDNA derived from T cells, B-cell-depleted T cells, or PBMCs. The repertoires were made available in a free public database intended to serve as a resource for research on the immune response to SARS-CoV-2. Where available, HLA class I and class II types were obtained from metadata supplied by the sample provider rather than from assay-based typing. The dataset comprised deeply sampled blood TCRbeta repertoires from subjects exposed to, actively infected with, or recovered from COVID-19. Samples were obtained from the ongoing ImmuneRACE study (first 160 participants) and from 950 to 1,500 subjects provided by 6 global collaborators. The sample metadata nearly always contained a de-identified subject ID, COVID-19 status, age in years and sex. Paper-wide results and their limitations: How much clinical and demographic metadata was included differed by source and by participant, and the metadata was provided uncurated.

One collaborating source in Seattle enrolled patients during active infection and followed them longitudinally through the course of disease. Each collaborating institution followed its own protocols to collect whole blood in K2EDTA tubes. For TCRbeta analysis, collaborators shipped samples as frozen whole blood, isolated PBMCs, or DNA extracted from either of those sample types. The receptor's source is a man aged 50 to 59 with COVID-19, enrolled during active disease. The chain was built from TRBV19 and TRBJ1-6, with no confidently assigned D gene. Sequenced input: peripheral blood. The nucleotides are TGTGCCAGTAGTATTTCCGCGGGGTCGGGTTCACCCCTCCACTTT. This yields the protein CASSISAGSGSPLHF.